This TCR beta chain was captured by sequencing in a study of blood T cell repertoires in COVID-19. Authors' data handling: Reference gene primer amplification gave nucleated cell count estimates. The table came from immunoSEQ multiplex PCR; TCRdb's copy has only in-frame clones and leaves some out. The V and J calls and clone size were taken over from that table, and D and trimming were inferred from the DNA. The data show fewer than 200,000 clones, with around 72% seen just once and around 3% held by the top ten. CDR3 size: 15 residues. The germline V and J ends were trimmed by 0 bases and 4 bases, with 13 bases remaining between them. The germline gives CDR1 SGHRS, CDR2 YFSETQ. This clone was picked up a small number of times.

The origin of this receptor is a woman older than 75 with acute or convalescent COVID-19. The V and J genes are TRBV5-1 and TRBJ2-5; perhaps TRBD1 as D (7 bases). Material for sequencing was peripheral blood. The CDR3: CASSLATGRGETQYF. The CDR3 DNA reads TGCGCCAGCAGCTTGGCGACAGGGCGGGGAGAGACCCAGTACTTC.